This is a list of T cell receptor beta chains from one sample in a study of beta chain features in type 1 diabetes. Repertoires were generated with immunoSEQ multiplex PCR, while TCRdb's copy carries only in-frame clones and drops some. The sample records 810,000 or so clones, about a sixth being singletons. Specimen: naive CD4+ T cells from blood. These receptor sequences come from a young woman in good health. The CDR3 runs from the conserved cysteine through the conserved F or W. D genes are given only for firm matches. Size tells how often a clone was seen (once, few, many) or the class of an expanded clone, and some rows leave it out.

.,TRBJ1-1,TRBV30,few,CAWSVGEAFF,TGTGCCTGGAGTGTCGGGGAAGCTTTCTTT
.,TRBJ2-7,TRBV6-6,.,CASSDPWRGYEQYF,TGTGCCAGCAGTGACCCTTGGAGGGGCTACGAGCAGTACTTC
TRBD1,TRBJ1-1,TRBV29-1,.,CSVGTRTGNEAFF,TGCAGCGTTGGCACCCGGACAGGGAATGAAGCTTTCTTT
.,TRBJ2-1,TRBV4-2,few,CASSRRARVQPSYNEQFF,TGTGCCAGCAGCCGCCGGGCCCGTGTCCAACCCTCCTACAATGAGCAGTTCTTC
TRBD2,TRBJ2-3,TRBV7-9,.,CASSPRSERGITDTQYF,TGTGCCAGCAGCCCGCGCAGTGAGCGGGGCATCACAGATACGCAGTATTTT
TRBD1,TRBJ2-3,TRBV19,.,CASNEGTGGKDTQYF,TGTGCCAGTAATGAAGGGACAGGGGGCAAAGATACGCAGTATTTT
.,TRBJ2-1,TRBV6-1,few,CATPAFWGNEQFF,TGTGCCACTCCGGCCTTCTGGGGCAATGAGCAGTTCTTC
TRBD2,TRBJ2-2,TRBV19,few,CASSTREAGELFF,TGTGCCAGTAGTACTCGGGAGGCCGGGGAGCTGTTTTTT
.,TRBJ2-3,TRBV6-5,.,CASSYNIAGTDTQYF,TGTGCCAGCAGCTACAATATCGCCGGGACAGATACGCAGTATTTT
TRBD1,TRBJ2-2,TRBV5-6,.,CASRPQGFTGELFF,TGTGCCAGCAGACCACAGGGGTTCACCGGGGAGCTGTTTTTT
TRBD2,TRBJ2-7,TRBV7-9,few,CASSLPAGLKQYF,TGTGCCAGCAGCCTACCAGCGGGACTGAAGCAGTACTTC
.,TRBJ1-4,TRBV28,.,CASSLQNNRFNEKLFF,TGTGCCAGCAGCTTACAGAATAACAGGTTTAATGAAAAACTGTTTTTT
TRBD2,TRBJ2-3,TRBV28,few,CASSFARSSGSPDTQYF,TGTGCCAGCAGTTTCGCGAGGTCTAGCGGGAGTCCAGATACGCAGTATTTT
TRBD2,TRBJ2-7,TRBV7-2,.,CASSRTSGSRYEQYF,TGTGCCAGCAGCCGAACTAGCGGGAGTCGCTACGAGCAGTACTTC
.,TRBJ2-7,TRBV5-1,few,CASSLAPPLKYF,TGCGCCAGCAGCTTGGCTCCCCCTCTCAAGTACTTC
.,TRBJ2-3,TRBV19,few,CASSWTWTSTDTQYF,TGTGCCAGTAGTTGGACGTGGACTAGCACAGATACGCAGTATTTT
.,TRBJ2-7,TRBV7-9,few,CASSLDRTAYEQYF,TGTGCCAGCAGCTTAGATAGGACAGCCTACGAGCAGTACTTC
.,TRBJ1-2,TRBV2,few,CASAAAIEYGYTF,TGTGCCAGCGCAGCCGCGATAGAATATGGCTACACCTTC
TRBD1,TRBJ2-6,TRBV6-6,few,CASSEGQSGANVLTF,TGTGCCAGCAGTGAGGGACAGTCTGGGGCCAACGTCCTGACTTTC
.,TRBJ2-1,TRBV7-2,.,CASSLRPFGIRNEQFF,TGTGCCAGCAGCTTAAGGCCCTTCGGGATACGCAATGAGCAGTTCTTC
.,TRBJ2-6,TRBV29-1,.,CSVFNYSGANVLTF,TGCAGCGTTTTCAACTACTCTGGGGCCAACGTCCTGACTTTC
.,TRBJ2-5,TRBV28,.,CASSTPDRLMYQETQYF,TGTGCCAGCAGCACCCCGGACAGACTGATGTACCAAGAGACCCAGTACTTC
TRBD2,TRBJ2-2,TRBV28,few,CASSFGLAGDSGELFF,TGTGCCAGCAGTTTCGGACTAGCGGGAGACTCCGGGGAGCTGTTTTTT
.,TRBJ1-2,TRBV7-8,.,CASSRQGRTLANYGYTF,TGTGCCAGCAGCCGTCAGGGGAGGACGCTAGCTAACTATGGCTACACCTTC